A selection of T cell receptor beta chains follows, all from one sample in a study of cytotoxic CD8 clonotypes in ibrutinib-treated CLL. Clones were sequenced by immunoSEQ multiplex PCR, and TCRdb holds only the in-frame ones, with some missing. The table records about 84,000 clones, about 86% of them present only once. The sample was PBMCs, taken before ibrutinib treatment. The source of these receptors is a human donor with chronic lymphocytic leukemia. Each CDR3 is given with its conserved first and last residue. A D gene is named only where the DNA matches it firmly. Size tells how often a clone was seen (once, few, many) or the class of an expanded clone, and some rows leave it out.

TRBV9	once	13	TRBJ1-2	NA	CASSVDSAYGYTF	TGTGCCAGCAGCGTAGATTCGGCCTATGGCTACACCTTC
TRBV30	NA	14	TRBJ2-1	TRBD2	CAWSVGLAYNEQFF	TGTGCCTGGAGTGTGGGACTAGCCTACAATGAGCAGTTCTTC
TRBV6-5	NA	15	TRBJ2-7	TRBD1	CASSYSRQGAYEQYF	TGTGCCAGCAGTTACTCGAGGCAGGGGGCCTACGAGCAGTACTTC
TRBV5-1	NA	15	TRBJ2-3	NA	CASSLVASGTDTQYF	TGCGCCAGCAGCTTGGTAGCTAGCGGCACAGATACGCAGTATTTT
TRBV14	once	17	TRBJ2-1	TRBD2	CASSQESSGRANDEQFF	TGTGCCAGCAGCCAAGAGTCTAGCGGGAGGGCCAATGATGAGCAGTTCTTC
TRBV27	once	18	TRBJ1-2	TRBD1	CASTPHPDRGLINYGYTF	TGTGCCAGCACCCCTCACCCGGACAGGGGACTTATTAACTATGGCTACACCTTC
TRBV5-1	NA	16	TRBJ2-1	TRBD2	CASSWGLAGGYNEQFF	TGCGCCAGCAGCTGGGGACTAGCGGGAGGGTACAATGAGCAGTTCTTC
TRBV4-1	NA	15	TRBJ2-1	TRBD2	CASSQEVSRETEQFF	TGCGCCAGCAGCCAAGAAGTCTCGCGGGAGACTGAGCAGTTCTTC
TRBV28	NA	15	TRBJ2-5	TRBD1	CASSLGQRSQETQYF	TGTGCCAGCAGTCTGGGACAGCGGAGTCAAGAGACCCAGTACTTC
TRBV2	NA	15	TRBJ1-1	TRBD1	CASTLVRGTAGEAFF	TGTGCCAGCACTCTGGTCCGGGGGACAGCAGGAGAAGCTTTCTTT
TRBV29-1	NA	11	TRBJ1-2	NA	CSVEWEYGYTF	TGCAGCGTTGAGTGGGAGTATGGCTACACCTTC
TRBV11-2	NA	14	TRBJ2-7	NA	CASSLDGLGFEQYF	TGTGCCAGCAGCTTAGATGGTCTCGGTTTCGAGCAGTACTTC
TRBV7-8	NA	15	TRBJ1-2	NA	CASRFGTPPFYGYTF	TGTGCCAGCAGATTTGGGACGCCGCCTTTCTATGGCTACACCTTC
TRBV30	NA	14	TRBJ1-4	NA	CAWKTDLSVEKLFF	TGTGCCTGGAAAACGGACCTTTCGGTCGAAAAACTGTTTTTT
TRBV15	NA	15	TRBJ1-4	NA	CATSRTTFDAEKLFF	TGTGCCACCAGCAGGACCACCTTTGACGCGGAAAAACTGTTTTTT
TRBV29-1	few	12	TRBJ1-2	NA	CSEFSGNYGYTF	TGCAGCGAATTTTCAGGGAACTATGGCTACACCTTC
TRBV9	few	14	TRBJ1-1	NA	CASSAGYWNTEAFF	TGTGCCAGCAGCGCAGGGTATTGGAACACTGAAGCTTTCTTT
TRBV6-1	NA	11	TRBJ2-5	NA	CASTNQETQYF	TGTGCCAGCACCAACCAAGAGACCCAGTACTTC
TRBV19	NA	18	TRBJ1-2	TRBD1	CASLPPTGQGAPVYGYTF	TGTGCCAGCCTACCCCCAACGGGACAGGGGGCCCCTGTCTATGGCTACACCTTC
TRBV28	few	16	TRBJ1-5	NA	CASSLPVPGENQPQHF	TGTGCCAGCAGTTTACCGGTCCCAGGGGAGAATCAGCCCCAGCATTTT
TRBV4-2	once	19	TRBJ2-1	NA	CASSQDAGGWGGTYNEQFF	TGTGCCAGCAGCCAAGATGCTGGTGGTTGGGGCGGAACCTACAATGAGCAGTTCTTC
TRBV7-3	NA	15	TRBJ2-6	NA	CASSPVLSGANVLTF	TGTGCCAGCAGCCCGGTACTCTCTGGGGCCAACGTCCTGACTTTC
TRBV6-5	NA	14	TRBJ1-1	NA	CASSIGGLNTEAFF	TGTGCCAGCAGCATAGGGGGTCTGAACACTGAAGCTTTCTTT
TRBV6-6	NA	13	TRBJ1-5	NA	CASSYIRGQPQHF	TGTGCCAGCAGTTACATTAGGGGTCAGCCCCAGCATTTT
TRBV19	NA	17	TRBJ2-2	NA	CASTWAGESPNTGELFF	TGTGCCAGTACGTGGGCAGGGGAATCCCCGAACACCGGGGAGCTGTTTTTT
TRBV7-3	NA	13	TRBJ1-1	TRBD1	CASSLGQESRAFF	TGTGCCAGCAGCTTAGGACAGGAGAGTAGAGCTTTCTTT
TRBV6-4	NA	14	TRBJ1-2	NA	CASSVGPSLSGYTF	TGTGCCAGCAGTGTCGGCCCTTCCCTTAGTGGCTACACCTTC
TRBV5-1	NA	18	TRBJ1-4	NA	CASSLNFVWGAHGEKLFF	TGCGCCAGCAGCTTGAATTTCGTCTGGGGGGCTCATGGTGAAAAACTGTTTTTT
TRBV7-8	NA	12	TRBJ1-1	NA	CASSPRGTEAFF	TGTGCCAGCAGCCCAAGGGGCACTGAAGCTTTCTTT
TRBV5-1	NA	15	TRBJ2-5	NA	CASSLAGPPQETQYF	TGCGCCAGCAGCTTGGCAGGGCCCCCCCAAGAGACCCAGTACTTC
TRBV27	once	17	TRBJ2-4	NA	CASSLSDNSLAKNIQYF	TGTGCCAGCAGTTTATCCGATAACAGCTTAGCCAAAAACATTCAGTACTTC
TRBV10-2	NA	13	TRBJ2-2	NA	CASRGSNTGELFF	TGCGCCAGCCGGGGATCGAACACCGGGGAGCTGTTTTTT
TRBV6-5	once	15	TRBJ2-7	NA	CASNNGQPLPYEQYF	TGTGCCAGCAATAACGGACAGCCTTTACCCTACGAGCAGTACTTC
TRBV10-3	NA	18	TRBJ2-7	NA	CAISESSGARMGVAEQYF	TGTGCCATCAGTGAGTCGTCAGGGGCCAGGATGGGGGTAGCCGAGCAGTACTTC
TRBV27	NA	17	TRBJ1-3	NA	CASSPFSALASGNTIYF	TGTGCCAGCAGTCCCTTTTCGGCGCTAGCATCTGGAAACACCATATATTTT
TRBV7-9	NA	17	TRBJ2-5	NA	CASSPLGGSGVRETQYF	TGTGCCAGCAGCCCCCTTGGGGGGTCGGGTGTCCGAGAGACCCAGTACTTC
TRBV19	NA	14	TRBJ2-3	NA	CASRARTLTDTQYF	TGTGCCAGTAGGGCCCGGACGCTCACAGATACGCAGTATTTT
TRBV30	NA	14	TRBJ2-7	NA	CAWSVYGSSYEQYF	TGTGCCTGGAGTGTATACGGGAGCTCCTACGAGCAGTACTTC
TRBV19	NA	15	TRBJ1-1	TRBD1	CASSNGQAVNTEAFF	TGTGCCAGTAGTAATGGACAGGCTGTTAACACTGAAGCTTTCTTT
TRBV27	NA	11	TRBJ1-5	NA	CASGPLRAQHF	TGTGCCAGCGGCCCACTTAGGGCCCAGCATTTT
TRBV19	few	14	TRBJ1-4	NA	CASTPYGANEKLFF	TGTGCCAGTACCCCCTATGGGGCCAATGAAAAACTGTTTTTT
TRBV5-1	NA	17	TRBJ2-3	TRBD1	CASSREPSRGSTDTQYF	TGCGCCAGCAGCCGGGAACCCTCCAGGGGGAGCACAGATACGCAGTATTTT
TRBV5-4	NA	17	TRBJ2-1	TRBD2	CASSFGLAGGSYNEQFF	TGTGCCAGCAGCTTCGGTCTAGCGGGAGGCTCCTACAATGAGCAGTTCTTC
TRBV7-9	NA	12	TRBJ2-2	NA	CASSLGTGELFF	TGTGCCAGCAGCTTAGGTACCGGGGAGCTGTTTTTT
TRBV10-2	NA	16	TRBJ2-5	TRBD1	CASRKIGQGRSETQYF	TGCGCCAGCAGAAAAATCGGACAGGGTCGATCCGAGACCCAGTACTTC
TRBV28	NA	11	TRBJ2-7	NA	CASSLEGRRYF	TGTGCCAGCAGTTTAGAGGGTCGTCGGTACTTC
TRBV5-4	NA	16	TRBJ1-1	TRBD1	CASSSGTGKANTEAFF	TGTGCCAGCAGCTCAGGGACAGGAAAGGCGAACACTGAAGCTTTCTTT
TRBV28	once	12	TRBJ1-2	NA	CASSSLGYGYTF	TGTGCCAGCAGTTCTCTGGGCTATGGCTACACCTTC
TRBV7-9	NA	13	TRBJ1-4	NA	CASIPGAGEKLFF	TGTGCCAGCATCCCTGGGGCTGGTGAAAAACTGTTTTTT
TRBV2	NA	14	TRBJ2-7	TRBD2	CASNSVAGHNEQYF	TGTGCCAGCAATTCTGTAGCGGGACACAACGAGCAGTACTTC
TRBV18	NA	15	TRBJ1-2	TRBD1	CASSRGQDNNYGYTF	TGTGCCAGCTCACGGGGACAGGATAATAACTATGGCTACACCTTC